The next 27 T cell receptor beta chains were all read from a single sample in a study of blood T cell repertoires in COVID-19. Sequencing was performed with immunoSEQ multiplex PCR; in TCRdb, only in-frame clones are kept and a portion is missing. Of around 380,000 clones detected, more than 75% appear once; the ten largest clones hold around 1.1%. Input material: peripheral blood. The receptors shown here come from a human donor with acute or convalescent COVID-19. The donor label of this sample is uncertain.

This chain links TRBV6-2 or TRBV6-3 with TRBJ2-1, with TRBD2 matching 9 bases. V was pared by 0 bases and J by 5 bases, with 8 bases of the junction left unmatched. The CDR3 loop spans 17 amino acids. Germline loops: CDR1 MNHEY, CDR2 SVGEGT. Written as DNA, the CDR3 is TGTGCCAGCAGTTACTCCTTACTAGCGGGCAGTCACAATGAGCAGTTCTTC. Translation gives CASSYSLLAGSHNEQFF.

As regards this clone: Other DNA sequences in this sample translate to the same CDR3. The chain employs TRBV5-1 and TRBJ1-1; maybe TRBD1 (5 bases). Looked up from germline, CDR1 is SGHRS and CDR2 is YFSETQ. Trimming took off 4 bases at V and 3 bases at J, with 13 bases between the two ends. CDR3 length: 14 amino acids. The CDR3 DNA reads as TGCGCCAGCAGCCCCGGGGGTGGGGACACTGAAGCTTTCTTT. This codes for CASSPGGGDTEAFF.

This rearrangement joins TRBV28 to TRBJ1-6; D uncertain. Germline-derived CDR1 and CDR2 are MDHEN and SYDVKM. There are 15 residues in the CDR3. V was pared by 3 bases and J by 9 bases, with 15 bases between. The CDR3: CASSFVGLQSSPLHF. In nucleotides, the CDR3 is TGTGCCAGCAGTTTCGTCGGACTTCAGAGTTCACCCCTCCACTTT.

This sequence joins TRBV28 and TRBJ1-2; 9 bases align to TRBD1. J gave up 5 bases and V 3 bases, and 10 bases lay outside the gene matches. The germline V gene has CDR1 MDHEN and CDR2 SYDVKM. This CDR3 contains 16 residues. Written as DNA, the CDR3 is TGTGCCAGCAGTTTCCAGGACAGGGGAGCATGGTATGGCTACACCTTC. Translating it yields CASSFQDRGAWYGYTF.

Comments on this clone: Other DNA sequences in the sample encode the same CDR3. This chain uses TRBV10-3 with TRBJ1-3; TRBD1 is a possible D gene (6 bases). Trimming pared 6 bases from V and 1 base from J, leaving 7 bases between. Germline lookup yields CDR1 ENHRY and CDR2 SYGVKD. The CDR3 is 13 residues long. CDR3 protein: CAIRDSSGNTIYF. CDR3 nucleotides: TGTGCCATCAGGGACAGTTCTGGAAACACCATATATTTT.

The CDR3 DNA sequence: TGTGCCAGCAGTGACGTAGAAAGGACAGCGAATGAAAAACTGTTTTTT. Translation: CASSDVERTANEKLFF. This chain connects TRBV6-1 to TRBJ1-4; possibly TRBD1 for D (6 bases). Germline values: CDR1 MNHNS, CDR2 SASEGT. CDR3 length: 16 amino acids. With 3 bases removed from V and 5 bases from J, the gap between germline ends came to 16 bases.

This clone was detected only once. The CDR3, as DNA: TGTGCCAGCAGCACACGCGGACTAGCGTCTATTAGAGATACGCAGTATTTT. It specifies CASSTRGLASIRDTQYF. This rearrangement joins TRBV7-2 to TRBJ2-3; 9 nucleotides line up with TRBD2. V trimming: 5 bases; J trimming: 5 bases; junction bases outside the gene matches: 14. The CDR3 loop spans 17 amino acids. CDR1 and CDR2 (germline): SGHTA, FQGNSA.

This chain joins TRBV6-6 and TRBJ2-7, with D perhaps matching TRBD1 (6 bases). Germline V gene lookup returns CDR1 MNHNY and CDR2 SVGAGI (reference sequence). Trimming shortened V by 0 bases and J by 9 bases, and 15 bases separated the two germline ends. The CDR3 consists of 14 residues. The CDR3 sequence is CASSYSRDTWRQYF. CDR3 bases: TGTGCCAGCAGTTACTCGAGGGACACCTGGAGGCAGTACTTC.

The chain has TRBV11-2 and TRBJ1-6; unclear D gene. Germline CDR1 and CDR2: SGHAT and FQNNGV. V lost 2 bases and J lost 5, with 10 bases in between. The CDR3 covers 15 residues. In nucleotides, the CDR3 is TGTGCCAGCAGCTTATCCGGGTGGGATAATTCACCCCTCCACTTT. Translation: CASSLSGWDNSPLHF. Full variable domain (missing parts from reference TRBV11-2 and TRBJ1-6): EAGVAQSPRYKIIEKRQSVAFWCNPISGHATLYWYQQILGQGPKLLIQFQNNGVVDDSQLPKDRFSAERLKGVDSTLKIQPAKLEDSAVYLCASSLSGWDNSPLHFGNGTRLTVT.

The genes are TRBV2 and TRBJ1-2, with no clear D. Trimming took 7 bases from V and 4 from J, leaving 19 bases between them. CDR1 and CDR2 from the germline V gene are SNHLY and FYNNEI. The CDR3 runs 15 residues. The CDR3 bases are TGTGCCAGCACGAAAGAGGAGGGTCTGGGCTATGGCTACACCTTC. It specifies CASTKEEGLGYGYTF.

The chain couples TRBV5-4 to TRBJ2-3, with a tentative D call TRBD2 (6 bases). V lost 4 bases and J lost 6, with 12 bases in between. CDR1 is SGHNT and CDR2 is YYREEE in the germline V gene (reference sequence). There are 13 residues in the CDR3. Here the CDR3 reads CASSALGGDTQYF. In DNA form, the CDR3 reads TGTGCCAGCAGCGCCTTAGGAGGGGATACGCAGTATTTT.

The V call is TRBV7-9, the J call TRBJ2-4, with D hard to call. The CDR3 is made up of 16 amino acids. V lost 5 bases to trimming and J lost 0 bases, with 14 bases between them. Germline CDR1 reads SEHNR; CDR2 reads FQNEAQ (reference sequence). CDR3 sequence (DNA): TGTGCCAGCAGCCTCCACGCGTCCGAAGCCAAAAACATTCAGTACTTC. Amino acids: CASSLHASEAKNIQYF.

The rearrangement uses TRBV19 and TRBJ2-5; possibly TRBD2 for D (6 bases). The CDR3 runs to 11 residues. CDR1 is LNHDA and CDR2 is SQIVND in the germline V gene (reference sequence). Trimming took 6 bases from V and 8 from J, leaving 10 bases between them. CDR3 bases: TGTGCCAGTAGGGAGGGGTACACCCAGTACTTC. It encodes CASREGYTQYF.

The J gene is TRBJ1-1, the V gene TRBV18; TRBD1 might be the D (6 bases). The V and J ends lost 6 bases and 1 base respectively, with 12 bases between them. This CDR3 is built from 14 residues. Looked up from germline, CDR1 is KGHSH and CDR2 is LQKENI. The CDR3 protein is CASSNRVTNTEAFF. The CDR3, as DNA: TGTGCCAGCTCGAACAGGGTCACGAACACTGAAGCTTTCTTT.

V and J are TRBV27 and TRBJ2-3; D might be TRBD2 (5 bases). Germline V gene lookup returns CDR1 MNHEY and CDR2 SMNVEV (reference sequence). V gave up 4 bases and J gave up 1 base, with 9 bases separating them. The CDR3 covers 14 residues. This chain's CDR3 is CASSSRGGTDTQYF. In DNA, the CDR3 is TGTGCCAGCAGTTCCCGGGGAGGCACAGATACGCAGTATTTT.

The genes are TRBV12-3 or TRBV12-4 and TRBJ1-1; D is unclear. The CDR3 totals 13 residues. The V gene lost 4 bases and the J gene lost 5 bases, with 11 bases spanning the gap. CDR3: CASSSETGTEAFF. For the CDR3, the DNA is TGTGCCAGCAGTTCAGAAACCGGGACTGAAGCTTTCTTT.

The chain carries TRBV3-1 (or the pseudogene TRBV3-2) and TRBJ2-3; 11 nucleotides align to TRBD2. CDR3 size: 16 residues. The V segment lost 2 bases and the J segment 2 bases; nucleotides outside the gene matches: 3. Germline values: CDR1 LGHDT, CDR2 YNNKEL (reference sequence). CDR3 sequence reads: CASSQIAGGNTDTQYF. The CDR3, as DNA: TGTGCCAGCAGCCAAATAGCGGGGGGGAACACAGATACGCAGTATTTT.

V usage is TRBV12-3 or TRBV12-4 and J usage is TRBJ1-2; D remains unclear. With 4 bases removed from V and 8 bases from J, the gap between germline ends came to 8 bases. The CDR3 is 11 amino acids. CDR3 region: CASSSTGGYTF. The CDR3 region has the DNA TGTGCCAGCAGTTCAACCGGGGGCTACACCTTC.

CDR3 sequence (DNA): TGCGCCAGCAGCTTATCGGGGGGGACCAATGAGCAGTTCTTC. Its translation: CASSLSGGTNEQFF. V gene TRBV5-1 combines with J gene TRBJ2-1; 8 bases map to TRBD2. The V gene end was trimmed by 2 bases and the J gene end by 6 bases; junction bases not matched to a gene: 4. Germline CDR1 is SGHRS and CDR2 is YFSETQ. The CDR3 contains 14 residues.

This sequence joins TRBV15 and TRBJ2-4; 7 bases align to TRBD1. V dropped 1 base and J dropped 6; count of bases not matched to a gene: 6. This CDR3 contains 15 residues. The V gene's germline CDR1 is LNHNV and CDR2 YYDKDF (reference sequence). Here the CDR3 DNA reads TGTGCCACCAGCAGAGGACAGGGTCGGGGAAACATTCAGTACTTC. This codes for CATSRGQGRGNIQYF.

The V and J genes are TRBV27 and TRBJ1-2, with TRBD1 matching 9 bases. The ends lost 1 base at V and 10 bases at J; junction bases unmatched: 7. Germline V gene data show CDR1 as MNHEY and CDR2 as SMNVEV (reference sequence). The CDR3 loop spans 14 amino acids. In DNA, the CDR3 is TGTGCCAGCAGTTTATACACAGGGGGCGCGTCCTACACCTTC. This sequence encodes CASSLYTGGASYTF.

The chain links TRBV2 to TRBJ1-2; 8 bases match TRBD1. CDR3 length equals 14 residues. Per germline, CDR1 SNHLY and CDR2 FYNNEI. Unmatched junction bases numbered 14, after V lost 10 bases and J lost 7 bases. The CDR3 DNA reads TGTGCCACCACCGTTGACAGGGGTTTTGGTGGCTACACCTTC. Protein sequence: CATTVDRGFGGYTF.

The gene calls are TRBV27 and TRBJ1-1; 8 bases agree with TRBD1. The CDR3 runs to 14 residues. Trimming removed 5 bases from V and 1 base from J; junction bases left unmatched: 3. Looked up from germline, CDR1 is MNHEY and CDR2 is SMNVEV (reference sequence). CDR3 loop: CASSHGQGNTEAFF. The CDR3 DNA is TGTGCCAGCAGTCACGGACAGGGGAACACTGAAGCTTTCTTT.

This CDR3 is CASSPQGGASQGYTF. For the CDR3, the DNA is TGTGCCAGCAGTCCCCAAGGCGGGGCTTCGCAGGGCTACACCTTC. V usage is TRBV27 and J usage is TRBJ1-2, with a tentative D call TRBD1 (5 bases). Germline V lookup: CDR1 MNHEY, CDR2 SMNVEV (reference sequence). V was shortened by 5 bases and J by 8 bases, with 21 bases between the two germline ends. This CDR3 has 15 residues.

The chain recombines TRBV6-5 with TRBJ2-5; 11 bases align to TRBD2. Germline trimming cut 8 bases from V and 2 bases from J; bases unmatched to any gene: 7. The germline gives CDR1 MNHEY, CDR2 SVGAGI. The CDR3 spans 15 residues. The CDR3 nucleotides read TGTGCCAGCCCCCGGACTAGCGGGCCACAAGAGACCCAGTACTTC. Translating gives CASPRTSGPQETQYF.

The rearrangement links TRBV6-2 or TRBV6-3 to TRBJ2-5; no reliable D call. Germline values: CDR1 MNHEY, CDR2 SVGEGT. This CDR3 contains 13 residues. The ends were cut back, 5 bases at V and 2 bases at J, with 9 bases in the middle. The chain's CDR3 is CASSLQPQETQYF. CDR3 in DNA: TGTGCCAGCAGTCTACAGCCTCAAGAGACCCAGTACTTC.

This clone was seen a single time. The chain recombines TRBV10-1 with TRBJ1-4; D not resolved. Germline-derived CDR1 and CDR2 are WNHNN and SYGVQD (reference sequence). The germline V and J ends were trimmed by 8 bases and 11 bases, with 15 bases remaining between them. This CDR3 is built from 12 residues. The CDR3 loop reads CASAESSSKLFF. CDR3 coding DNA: TGCGCCAGCGCAGAATCGTCGTCCAAACTGTTTTTT.